This T cell receptor (beta chain) was obtained from a study of spatial heterogeneity in lung cancer. Background on the study: Available PBMC from follow-up, collected a median of approximately 25 months after resection, underwent sequencing.

Germline assignment: CDR1 SGHRS and CDR2 YFSETQ. J was trimmed by 10 bases and V by 4 bases; bases with no gene match: 5. The CDR3 contains 12 residues. The presence of a unique molecular identifier marked each TCR cDNA molecule. From the 5' RACE reads, TCRdb called clonotypes with MiXCR, one entry per CDR3 protein. The sample carries about 120,000 distinct CDR3 sequences, 9% to 15% recorded once. Documented time point: blood at routine non-recurrence follow-up after resection. The authors sequenced whole RNA from tumor, nontumor lung or frozen PBMC without sorting. This TCR came from a male donor with early-stage non-small cell lung cancer. The material was PBMCs, obtained at follow-up. The chain uses TRBV5-1 and TRBJ2-1, with 7 bases aligning to TRBD1. CDR3 nucleotides: TGCGCCAGCAGCCCTCCGGACAGGGAGCAGTTCTTC. Its protein product is CASSPPDREQFF.